These 18 T cell receptor beta chains were all obtained from the same sample, sequenced in a study of CD8 T cells in Susac syndrome. An amount of RNA that ranged from roughly 0.5 to 1 ug was reverse transcribed with random hexamers. TCRdb analysed the immunoSEQ multiplex PCR reads with MiXCR anew, one entry per CDR3 protein. Of roughly 150,000 distinct CDR3 sequences in the sample, roughly 94% were seen once. Sequenced material: CD4+ T cells from PBMCs. These receptors all come from a human donor in good health.

This chain connects TRBV18 to TRBJ2-5; TRBD2 might be the D (5 bases). The CDR3 spans 16 residues. Germline CDR1 reads KGHSH; CDR2 reads LQKENI. V dropped 6 bases and J dropped 1 base, with 18 bases sitting between them. The CDR3 DNA reads TGTGCCAGCTCGCCTCTAGTCGGGATCACCCAAGAGACCCAGTACTTC. This sequence encodes CASSPLVGITQETQYF.

The chain links TRBV7-2 to TRBJ2-7; D possibly corresponds to TRBD1 (5 bases). The CDR3 has 13 amino acids. With 0 bases removed from V and 6 bases from J, the gap between germline ends came to 9 bases. Per germline, CDR1 SGHTA and CDR2 FQGNSA. The CDR3 nucleotides read TGTGCCAGCAGCTTAGCTGGACACCTCGAGCAGTACTTC. Translation gives CASSLAGHLEQYF.

The J gene is TRBJ2-7, the V gene TRBV20-1; no firm D call. CDR1 is DFQATT, CDR2 SNEGSKA, per germline (reference sequence). This CDR3 spans 14 amino acids. Trimming cost V 0 bases and J 2 bases, with 11 bases left between them. CDR3 DNA: TGCAGTGCTAGAGATCTAGGCGAACCCTACGAGCAGTACTTC. Its protein is CSARDLGEPYEQYF.

V is TRBV12-3 or TRBV12-4 and J is TRBJ1-1; TRBD1 might be the D (6 bases). Trimming pared 4 bases from V and 0 bases from J, leaving 15 bases between. CDR3 length equals 16 residues. CDR3 loop: CASSYYSGDMNTEAFF. For the CDR3, the DNA is TGTGCCAGCAGTTACTATTCAGGGGACATGAACACTGAAGCTTTCTTT.

The chain joins TRBV9 to TRBJ2-1, with D unresolved. The ends were cut back, 2 bases at V and 0 bases at J, with 6 bases in the middle. CDR1 and CDR2 from the germline V gene are SGDLS and YYNGEE. CDR3 length: 14 residues. The CDR3 loop reads CASSVSGSYNEQFF. The CDR3 coding sequence is TGTGCCAGCAGCGTCAGTGGCTCCTACAATGAGCAGTTCTTC.

V and J are TRBV5-1 and TRBJ1-2; weak D call: TRBD1 (6 bases). Germline CDR1 and CDR2: SGHRS and YFSETQ. The CDR3 contains 13 residues. V lost 2 bases and J lost 4, with 9 bases in between. The CDR3 spells CASSFGTLYGYTF. CDR3 nucleotide sequence: TGCGCCAGCAGCTTCGGGACACTCTATGGCTACACCTTC. Variable domain in full (rest from reference TRBV5-1 and TRBJ1-2): KAGVTQTPRYLIKTRGQQVTLSCSPISGHRSVSWYQQTPGQGLQFLFEYFSETQRNKGNFPGRFSGRQFSNSRSEMNVSTLELGDSALYLCASSFGTLYGYTFGSGTRLTVV.

The V gene is TRBV6-2 or TRBV6-3, the J gene TRBJ2-7; D is perhaps TRBD2 (5 bases). V lost 4 bases and J lost 3, with 10 bases in between. The CDR3 runs to 13 residues. Germline CDR1 MNHEY, CDR2 SVGEGT. The CDR3 spells CASSFGDFYEQYF. The DNA of the CDR3 is TGTGCCAGCAGTTTCGGGGATTTCTACGAGCAGTACTTC.

The V call is TRBV6-2 or TRBV6-3, the J call TRBJ1-1, with 9 positions matching TRBD1. From germline, CDR1 is MNHEY and CDR2 SVGEGT. This CDR3 contains 16 residues. The V and J ends lost 7 bases and 2 bases, in that order; junction bases with no gene match: 11. CDR3 protein: CASTGGQGIVNTEAFF. CDR3 nucleotide sequence: TGTGCCAGCACCGGCGGACAGGGGATTGTAAACACTGAAGCTTTCTTT.

The chain has TRBV30 and TRBJ1-2; 10 nucleotides agree with TRBD1. Trimming cost V 2 bases and J 1 base; bases outside gene matches: 16. The V gene's germline CDR1 is GTSNPN and CDR2 SVGIG (reference sequence). This CDR3 contains 19 residues. Here the CDR3 reads CAWSSLIGWTGGSNYGYTF. The DNA of the CDR3 is TGTGCCTGGAGTTCCCTCATCGGGTGGACAGGGGGAAGTAACTATGGCTACACCTTC.

The V gene is TRBV5-1, the J gene TRBJ1-2; no reliable D call. Trimming left V 4 bases short and J 7 bases short, with 11 bases between. CDR3 size: 12 residues. The germline CDR1 and CDR2 sequences are SGHRS and YFSETQ. CDR3 protein: CASSASTFGYTF. CDR3 in DNA: TGCGCCAGCAGCGCTAGCACCTTTGGCTACACCTTC.

This chain uses TRBV2 with TRBJ2-3, with D maybe TRBD2 (5 bases). The V gene's germline CDR1 is SNHLY and CDR2 FYNNEI. The CDR3 is 13 residues long. Trimming cost V 5 bases and J 6 bases, with 12 bases left between them. CDR3 loop: CASSLEGRDTQYF. CDR3 coding DNA: TGTGCCAGCAGTCTTGAGGGCCGGGATACGCAGTATTTT.

The J gene is TRBJ1-2, the V gene TRBV28; 11 bases align to TRBD1. V was clipped by 5 bases and J by 7 bases; unmatched bases: 6. The CDR3 has 14 residues. Per the germline V gene, CDR1 is MDHEN and CDR2 is SYDVKM. CDR3 coding DNA: TGTGCCAGCAGTCCCGGACAGGGGGCGACTGGCTACACCTTC. Encoded protein: CASSPGQGATGYTF.

The chain joins TRBV10-3 to TRBJ2-7, with unresolved D. CDR1 is ENHRY, CDR2 SYGVKD, per germline. Trimming removed 7 bases at V and 0 bases at J, with 13 bases between. The CDR3 spans 14 residues. The chain's CDR3 is CAIKGLLSSYEQYF. CDR3 coding DNA: TGTGCCATCAAGGGCTTGCTAAGCTCCTACGAGCAGTACTTC.

The chain links TRBV6-2 or TRBV6-3 to TRBJ1-2; D is ambiguous. The V end lost 2 bases, the J end lost 8 bases, and 9 bases lay between the germline ends. Germline CDR1 is MNHEY and CDR2 is SVGEGT. The CDR3 runs 12 residues. DNA of the CDR3: TGTGCCAGCAGTTACAGGGTAGAAGGCTACACCTTC. It codes for CASSYRVEGYTF.

The chain recombines TRBV20-1 with TRBJ2-7; a possible D gene is TRBD1 (6 bases). The V end lost 7 bases, the J end lost 3 bases, and 13 bases lay between the germline ends. This CDR3 has 12 amino acids. Germline V gives CDR1 DFQATT, CDR2 SNEGSKA (reference sequence). The CDR3 loop is CSVPTGVYEQYF. The CDR3 DNA follows: TGCAGTGTCCCGACAGGTGTCTACGAGCAGTACTTC.

The J gene is TRBJ2-2, the V gene TRBV24-1; D is perhaps TRBD2 (6 bases). Germline CDR1 and CDR2: KGHDR and SFDVKD. V lost 3 bases and J lost 7, with 11 bases in between. This CDR3 region has 14 residues. CDR3 bases: TGTGCCACCAGTGATCCAGGAGGGGTCGGGGAGCTGTTTTTT. This codes for CATSDPGGVGELFF.

V gene TRBV7-9 combines with J gene TRBJ2-2; 7 bases match TRBD1. Germline trimming cut 4 bases from V and 0 bases from J; bases unmatched to any gene: 2. This CDR3 spans 15 amino acids. Germline loops: CDR1 SEHNR, CDR2 FQNEAQ (reference sequence). CDR3 coding DNA: TGTGCCAGCAGCTGGGGACAGCCGAACACCGGGGAGCTGTTTTTT. Its protein product is CASSWGQPNTGELFF.

This chain connects TRBV14 to TRBJ1-2, with TRBD1 as a possible D gene (5 bases). The germline CDR1 and CDR2 sequences are SGHDN and FVKESK. V was shortened by 6 bases and J by 4 bases, with 12 bases between the two germline ends. This CDR3 is 13 amino acids long. The CDR3 nucleotides read TGTGCCAGCAGTGACCGGGGGTCCTATGGCTACACCTTC. Protein: CASSDRGSYGYTF.